Listed here are 31 T cell receptor beta chains from one sample, sequenced in a study of T-cell reconstitution after alpha-beta-depleted transplantation in children. Researchers prepared the TCRbeta library using unique molecular identifiers, the study reports. MiXCR, run by TCRdb on the PCR reads, gives a single entry per CDR3 protein. Among around 490,000 distinct CDR3 sequences listed, about an eighth were seen once. The sequencing here drew on PBMCs, mostly from graft donor cells, taken 180 days after TCRalphabeta/CD19-depleted stem cell transplant. These receptors were collected from a female patient under 10 years old who had a stem cell transplant for aplastic anemia, so the T cells may come from the graft donor.

A word on this clonotype: Sequence at one end of the junction differs from germline and may be a read error. This sequence joins TRBV12-3 or TRBV12-4 and TRBJ1-2, with a weak D call TRBD1 (6 bases). The CDR3 sequence is 13 residues long. As DNA, the CDR3 is TGTGCCAGCAGTCCACCGGGGGGCTATGGCGACACCTTC. Translation gives CASSPPGGYGDTF.

This clonotype was seen more than once but under ten times. The chain employs TRBV20-1 and TRBJ1-2, with 12 bases fitting TRBD1. Germline V gene lookup returns CDR1 DFQATT and CDR2 SNEGSKA (reference sequence). V lost 6 bases and J lost 3; bases outside the gene matches: 5. The CDR3 length is 14 residues. CDR3 DNA: TGCAGTGCCCCGGGACAGGGGGCCGACTATGGCTACACCTTC. Protein sequence: CSAPGQGADYGYTF.

This clonotype has more than one count but fewer than ten. The chain uses TRBV4-3 and TRBJ2-7; D uncertain. Germline lookup yields CDR1 LGHNA and CDR2 YSLEER. The CDR3 has 13 amino acids. The V and J ends lost 4 bases and 7 bases respectively, with 14 bases between them. CDR3 in DNA: TGCGCCAGCAGCCCGGGCCTCTACGTAGAGCAGTACTTC. Translated: CASSPGLYVEQYF.

This clonotype was seen more than once but under ten times. J is TRBJ1-3 and V is TRBV20-1; D is uncertain. Trimming left V 5 bases short and J 0 bases short, with 11 bases between. The CDR3 runs to 14 residues. CDR1 and CDR2 (germline): DFQATT, SNEGSKA (reference sequence). The DNA for the CDR3 is TGCAGTGCTTGGCAGGCAAACTCTGGAAACACCATATATTTT. Translation: CSAWQANSGNTIYF.

This clonotype has at least ten counts. This chain connects TRBV28 to TRBJ2-7; the D is unclear. In germline, CDR1 is MDHEN, CDR2 SYDVKM. Trimming took off 4 bases at V and 3 bases at J, with 7 bases between the two ends. The CDR3 is 12 amino acids. The CDR3 protein is CASSSDLYEQYF. CDR3 coding DNA: TGTGCCAGCAGTTCGGACCTCTACGAGCAGTACTTC.

This chain links TRBV6-2 or TRBV6-3 with TRBJ2-2; TRBD2 aligns across 11 bases. V gave up 2 bases and J gave up 6 bases; unmatched junction bases: 17. The germline CDR1 and CDR2 sequences are MNHEY and SVGEGT. CDR3 length: 20 amino acids. The CDR3 DNA sequence: TGTGCCAGCAGTTACCGGCCGTTAGAGGGACTAGCGGTGCGGTCCGGGGAGCTGTTTTTT. It is translated as CASSYRPLEGLAVRSGELFF.

This clonotype occurred a few times. The chain employs TRBV5-1 and TRBJ2-3; 12 bases map to TRBD2. Trimming removed 6 bases from V and 7 bases from J; junction bases left unmatched: 15. The CDR3 has 17 residues. The germline CDR1 and CDR2 sequences are SGHRS and YFSETQ. This CDR3 reads CASTQGATSGRAYTQYF. The CDR3 DNA is TGCGCCAGCACGCAGGGGGCGACTAGCGGGAGAGCGTATACGCAGTATTTT.

V is TRBV12-3 or TRBV12-4 and J is TRBJ2-1; 7 nucleotides align to TRBD2. The CDR3 is made up of 15 amino acids. J lost 4 bases, V lost 6 bases, and 9 bases had no gene match. The CDR3 DNA follows: TGTGCCAGCAGGCAATCGGCGGGAGCTTACAATGAGCAGTTCTTC. Its protein product is CASRQSAGAYNEQFF.

The chain has TRBV20-1 and TRBJ2-7, with D unresolved. V was trimmed by 2 bases and J by 4 bases, leaving 9 bases between them. Germline CDR1 reads DFQATT; CDR2 reads SNEGSKA (reference sequence). This CDR3 is 12 amino acids long. CDR3 in amino acids: CSARNSGYEQYF. CDR3 nucleotide sequence: TGCAGTGCTAGAAACTCCGGTTACGAGCAGTACTTC.

This chain joins TRBV18 and TRBJ1-1, with TRBD1 matching 11 bases. Per the germline V gene, CDR1 is KGHSH and CDR2 is LQKENI. The CDR3 has 14 residues. The trim removed 3 bases at V and 11 bases at J, leaving 8 bases unmatched. CDR3 nucleotides: TGTGCCAGCTCACCGACGGACAGGGGGCTGGACGCTTTCTTT. It is translated as CASSPTDRGLDAFF.

The chain joins TRBV9 to TRBJ1-1, with unresolved D. Between the trimmed V and J ends, which lost 3 bases and 3 bases, there was a span of 12 bases. Germline assignment: CDR1 SGDLS and CDR2 YYNGEE. CDR3 length: 14 amino acids. The DNA for the CDR3 is TGTGCCAGCAGCGATCGACCGTGGGACACTGAAGCTTTCTTT. Translation gives CASSDRPWDTEAFF.

This clonotype turned up a few times. This sequence joins TRBV6-2 or TRBV6-3 and TRBJ2-1; D remains unclear. This CDR3 region has 11 residues. Trimming left V 6 bases short and J 6 bases short, with 6 bases between. CDR1 is MNHEY and CDR2 is SVGEGT in the germline V gene. This CDR3 reads CASSHPNEQFF. The CDR3 nucleotides are TGTGCCAGCAGCCACCCCAATGAGCAGTTCTTC.

In this sample, this clonotype turned up a few times. The chain joins TRBV4-3 to TRBJ2-1; the D is unclear. Germline V lookup: CDR1 LGHNA, CDR2 YSLEER. The CDR3 has 17 residues. Between the trimmed V and J ends, which lost 0 bases and 2 bases, there was a span of 14 bases. Here the CDR3 DNA reads TGCGCCAGCAGCCAAGATGACCAACCGACCGCCTACAATGAGCAGTTCTTC. Protein sequence: CASSQDDQPTAYNEQFF.

The J gene is TRBJ2-3, the V gene TRBV20-1; 8 bases are shared with TRBD2. Trimming cost V 5 bases and J 2 bases; bases outside gene matches: 15. Germline V gene sequence: CDR1 DFQATT, CDR2 SNEGSKA (reference sequence). This CDR3 comprises 17 residues. The CDR3 coding sequence is TGCAGTGCTTCTACCTACCCCACTAGCGGTATCACAGATACGCAGTATTTT. This codes for CSASTYPTSGITDTQYF.

The sample holds many counts of this clonotype. The rearrangement links TRBV15 to TRBJ2-5; TRBD2 matches 7 bases. V shed 1 base and J 5 bases; nucleotides not matched to a gene: 7. Germline V lookup: CDR1 LNHNV, CDR2 YYDKDF (reference sequence). This CDR3 contains 15 residues. CDR3 sequence: CATSRGLQGGETQYF. DNA of the CDR3: TGTGCCACCAGCAGAGGTCTTCAGGGAGGGGAGACCCAGTACTTC.

This clonotype turned up a few times. V usage is TRBV20-1 and J usage is TRBJ2-3; 14 nucleotides agree with TRBD2. The V gene's germline CDR1 is DFQATT and CDR2 SNEGSKA (reference sequence). The CDR3 totals 16 residues. J was trimmed by 4 bases and V by 4 bases; bases with no gene match: 7. CDR3 protein: CSANAGLAGAADTQYF. The CDR3 region has the DNA TGCAGTGCTAACGCGGGACTAGCGGGAGCTGCAGATACGCAGTATTTT.

This clonotype was seen more than once but under ten times. The CDR3 loop is CASSVGHSGSGANVLTF. CDR3 bases: TGTGCCAGCAGCGTAGGACACAGCGGCTCTGGGGCCAACGTCCTGACTTTC. The chain carries TRBV9 and TRBJ2-6; the D gene is possibly TRBD2 (5 bases). The length of the CDR3 is 17 residues. V lost 0 bases and J 0 bases, leaving 10 bases between the germline ends. Germline V gene lookup returns CDR1 SGDLS and CDR2 YYNGEE.

In this sample, this clonotype turned up a few times. The CDR3 DNA follows: TGTGCCAGCATTCGGGGAATAAGCACAGATACGCAGTATTTT. Its translation is CASIRGISTDTQYF. The chain is built from TRBV2 and TRBJ2-3, with D possibly TRBD2 on 5 matching bases. Trimming removed 7 bases at V and 0 bases at J, with 11 bases between. Germline CDR1 reads SNHLY; CDR2 reads FYNNEI. The CDR3 runs 14 residues. Variable domain in full (rest from reference TRBV2 and TRBJ2-3): EPEVTQTPSHQVTQMGQEVILRCVPISNHLYFYWYRQILGQKVEFLVSFYNNEISEKSEIFDDQFSVERPDGSNFTLKIRSTKLEDSAMYFCASIRGISTDTQYFGPGTRLTVL.

The CDR3 sequence: CASRTSGRIYEQYF. DNA of the CDR3: TGTGCCAGCAGGACTAGCGGGAGAATCTACGAGCAGTACTTC. The chain couples TRBV27 to TRBJ2-7, with 12 bases lining up with TRBD2. CDR3 length: 14 amino acids. Losses at the gene ends were 6 bases for V and 3 bases for J; bases not matched to a gene: 3. Germline lookup yields CDR1 MNHEY and CDR2 SMNVEV (reference sequence).

This clonotype has just a few counts. This chain links TRBV28 with TRBJ1-5; D is perhaps TRBD1 (5 bases). The CDR3 runs to 14 residues. The V end was cut by 1 base, the J end by 4 bases, with 8 bases between. The germline CDR1 and CDR2 sequences are MDHEN and SYDVKM. Here the CDR3 DNA reads TGTGCCAGCAGTTTATCTAAGGGGAATCAGCCCCAGCATTTT. Its protein is CASSLSKGNQPQHF. Together with reference TRBV28 and TRBJ1-5, the CDR3 gives the full variable domain: DVKVTQSSRYLVKRTGEKVFLECVQDMDHENMFWYRQDPGLGLRLIYFSYDVKMKEKGDIPEGYSVSREKKERFSLILESASTNQTSMYLCASSLSKGNQPQHFGDGTRLSIL.

This clonotype was observed a few times. The chain links TRBV29-1 to TRBJ2-5; 12 bases agree with TRBD2. This CDR3 region has 15 residues. CDR1 and CDR2 from the germline V gene are SQVTM and ANQGSEA. With V trimmed by 4 bases and J by 0 bases, 3 bases remained unmatched. The CDR3 DNA sequence: TGCAGCGTTGGACTAGCGGGAGTGTACCAAGAGACCCAGTACTTC. Protein: CSVGLAGVYQETQYF.

This clonotype appeared a few times. This rearrangement joins TRBV12-3 or TRBV12-4 to TRBJ2-2, with 8 bases that match TRBD2. J lost 6 bases, V lost 4 bases, and 16 bases had no gene match. The CDR3 has 18 residues. The CDR3 protein is CASSYLPLAGPRAGELFF. Here the CDR3 DNA reads TGTGCCAGCAGTTATCTTCCCTTAGCGGGGCCGAGGGCCGGGGAGCTGTTTTTT.

This clonotype appeared a few times. The J gene is TRBJ2-5, the V gene TRBV5-1; D is tentatively TRBD1 or TRBD2 (6 bases each). The V end lost 3 bases, the J end lost 2 bases, and 14 bases lay between the germline ends. CDR1 and CDR2 from the germline V gene are SGHRS and YFSETQ. The CDR3 is 15 amino acids. DNA for the CDR3: TGCGCCAGCAGCTCCACAGGGACTCAGCAAGAGACCCAGTACTTC. Its translation is CASSSTGTQQETQYF.

This clonotype has ten or more counts. The chain carries TRBV20-1 and TRBJ2-1, with TRBD1 matching 11 bases. Unmatched junction bases numbered 5, after V lost 0 bases and J lost 7 bases. Per germline, CDR1 DFQATT and CDR2 SNEGSKA (reference sequence). The CDR3 is 15 residues long. The CDR3 loop is CSARDWGTGGNEQFF. As DNA, the CDR3 is TGCAGTGCTAGAGATTGGGGGACAGGGGGGAATGAGCAGTTCTTC.

This chain joins TRBV5-6 and TRBJ1-1; no definite D call. V lost 2 bases, J lost 4 bases, and 6 bases lay in between. The germline V gene has CDR1 SGHDT and CDR2 YYEEEE. The CDR3 is 12 amino acids. CDR3 loop: CASSFGPTEAFF. CDR3 coding DNA: TGTGCCAGCAGCTTCGGACCCACTGAAGCTTTCTTT.

The chain combines TRBV12-3 or TRBV12-4 with TRBJ2-7, with TRBD2 as a possible D gene (6 bases). CDR3 length equals 13 residues. The V gene lost 6 bases and the J gene lost 3 bases, with 12 bases spanning the gap. This chain's CDR3 is CASRDTSIYEQYF. The CDR3 nucleotides read TGTGCCAGCAGGGATACTAGCATCTACGAGCAGTACTTC.

This clonotype was found a few times. The rearrangement uses TRBV3-1 and TRBJ2-1; D ambiguous. Germline CDR1 and CDR2: LGHDT and YNNKEL (reference sequence). V lost 0 bases and J 10 bases, leaving 4 bases between the germline ends. This CDR3 comprises 11 residues. CDR3 sequence: CASSQDREQFF. CDR3 sequence (DNA): TGTGCCAGCAGCCAAGATAGGGAGCAGTTCTTC.

J is TRBJ2-3 and V is TRBV14; 7 nucleotides line up with TRBD1. V dropped 4 bases and J dropped 0; count of bases not matched to a gene: 4. CDR1 is SGHDN and CDR2 is FVKESK in the germline V gene. This CDR3 contains 15 residues. The CDR3 spells CASSLRGQSTDTQYF. CDR3 in DNA: TGTGCCAGCAGCCTGAGGGGACAGAGCACAGATACGCAGTATTTT. Based on the CDR3 plus reference TRBV14 and TRBJ2-3, the full variable domain is EAGVTQFPSHSVIEKGQTVTLRCDPISGHDNLYWYRRVMGKEIKFLLHFVKESKQDESGMPNNRFLAERTGGTYSTLKVQPAELEDSGVYFCASSLRGQSTDTQYFGPGTRLTVL.

The table lists this clonotype with a few counts. The V call is TRBV6-6, the J call TRBJ2-3; no clear D. Trimming removed 7 bases at V and 6 bases at J, with 14 bases between. The CDR3 is 13 residues long. Germline V lookup: CDR1 MNHNY, CDR2 SVGAGI (reference sequence). The CDR3 region is CASTSPLADTQYF. The DNA of the CDR3 is TGTGCCAGCACTTCCCCTCTGGCCGATACGCAGTATTTT.

This clonotype was seen a few times. J is TRBJ1-1 and V is TRBV29-1; D is unresolved. The V end lost 5 bases, the J end lost 0 bases, and 13 bases lay between the germline ends. The CDR3 is 14 amino acids. CDR1 and CDR2 from the germline V gene are SQVTM and ANQGSEA. CDR3 amino acids: CSVLTEGMNTEAFF. CDR3 sequence (DNA): TGCAGCGTTCTTACCGAAGGAATGAACACTGAAGCTTTCTTT.

V and J are TRBV7-9 and TRBJ1-4; D possibly corresponds to TRBD1 (5 bases). V was cut by 2 bases and J by 3 bases, with 10 bases left in between. This CDR3 has 15 residues. CDR1 is SEHNR, CDR2 FQNEAQ, per germline (reference sequence). The CDR3 here is CASSLWRGANEKLFF. As DNA, the CDR3 is TGTGCCAGCAGCTTATGGAGGGGAGCTAATGAAAAACTGTTTTTT. Full variable domain (missing parts from reference TRBV7-9 and TRBJ1-4): DTGVSQNPRHKITKRGQNVTFRCDPISEHNRLYWYRQTLGQGPEFLTYFQNEAQLEKSRLLSDRFSAERPKGSFSTLEIQRTEQGDSAMYLCASSLWRGANEKLFFGSGTQLSVL.